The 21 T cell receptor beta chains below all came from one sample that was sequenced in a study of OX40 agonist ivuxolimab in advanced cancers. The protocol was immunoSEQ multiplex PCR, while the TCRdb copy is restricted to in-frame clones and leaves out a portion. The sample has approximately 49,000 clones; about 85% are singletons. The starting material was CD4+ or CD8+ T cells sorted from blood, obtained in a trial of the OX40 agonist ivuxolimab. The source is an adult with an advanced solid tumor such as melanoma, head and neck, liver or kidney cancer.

CDR3 sequence reads: CTVPSYWGYTF. In DNA, the CDR3 is TGCACCGTCCCTTCCTATTGGGGCTACACCTTC. The rearrangement links TRBV29-1 to TRBJ1-2; no definite D call. The CDR3 covers 11 residues. Germline CDR1 SQVTM, CDR2 ANQGSEA.

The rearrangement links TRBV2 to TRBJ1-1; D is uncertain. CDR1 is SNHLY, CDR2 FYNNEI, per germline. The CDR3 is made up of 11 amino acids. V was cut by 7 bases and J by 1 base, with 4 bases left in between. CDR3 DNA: TGTGCCAGCATAGGGAACACTGAAGCTTTCTTT. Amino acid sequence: CASIGNTEAFF.

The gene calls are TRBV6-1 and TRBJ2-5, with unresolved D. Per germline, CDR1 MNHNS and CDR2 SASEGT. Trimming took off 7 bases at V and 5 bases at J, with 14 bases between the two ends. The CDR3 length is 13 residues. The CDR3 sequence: CASKGPGWETQYF. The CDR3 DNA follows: TGTGCCAGCAAGGGCCCCGGCTGGGAGACCCAGTACTTC.

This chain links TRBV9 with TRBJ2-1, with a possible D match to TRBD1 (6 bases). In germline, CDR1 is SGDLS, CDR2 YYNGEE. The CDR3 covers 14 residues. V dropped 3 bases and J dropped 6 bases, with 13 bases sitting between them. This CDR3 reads CASSGLTGINEQFF. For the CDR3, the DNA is TGTGCCAGCAGCGGACTAACAGGGATCAATGAGCAGTTCTTC.

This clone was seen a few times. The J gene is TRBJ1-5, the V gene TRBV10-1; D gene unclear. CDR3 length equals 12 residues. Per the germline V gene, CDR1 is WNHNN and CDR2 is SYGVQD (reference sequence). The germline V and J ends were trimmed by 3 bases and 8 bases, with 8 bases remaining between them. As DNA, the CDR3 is TGCGCCAGCAGTGATTTAACAGAGCCCCAGCATTTT. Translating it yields CASSDLTEPQHF.

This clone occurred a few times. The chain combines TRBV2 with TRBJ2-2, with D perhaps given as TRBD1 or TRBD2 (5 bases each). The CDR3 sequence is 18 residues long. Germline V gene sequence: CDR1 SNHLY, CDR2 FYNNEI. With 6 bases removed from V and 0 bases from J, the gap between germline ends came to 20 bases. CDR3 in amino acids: CASRMEATVPANTGELFF. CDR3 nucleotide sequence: TGTGCCAGCAGGATGGAGGCGACAGTTCCAGCGAACACCGGGGAGCTGTTTTTT.

In nucleotides, the CDR3 is TGTGCCAGCAGTTTTGGGATTAACTATGGCTACACCTTC. Protein sequence: CASSFGINYGYTF. V and J are TRBV27 and TRBJ1-2, with no clear D. The CDR3 sequence is 13 residues long. Germline V CDR1 and CDR2: MNHEY, SMNVEV (reference sequence). Trimming pared 3 bases from V and 1 base from J, leaving 6 bases between.

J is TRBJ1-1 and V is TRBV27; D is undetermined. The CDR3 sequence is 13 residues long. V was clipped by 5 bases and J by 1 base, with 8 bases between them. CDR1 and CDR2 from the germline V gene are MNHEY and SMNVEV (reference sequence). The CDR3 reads CASSPWGNTEAFF. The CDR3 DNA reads TGTGCCAGCAGTCCCTGGGGGAACACTGAAGCTTTCTTT.

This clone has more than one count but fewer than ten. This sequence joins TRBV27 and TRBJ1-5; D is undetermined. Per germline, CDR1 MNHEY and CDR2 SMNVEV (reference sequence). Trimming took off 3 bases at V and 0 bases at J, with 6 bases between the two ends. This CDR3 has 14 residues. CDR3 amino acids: CASSLVNSNQPQHF. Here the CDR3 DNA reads TGTGCCAGCAGTTTGGTTAATAGCAATCAGCCCCAGCATTTT.

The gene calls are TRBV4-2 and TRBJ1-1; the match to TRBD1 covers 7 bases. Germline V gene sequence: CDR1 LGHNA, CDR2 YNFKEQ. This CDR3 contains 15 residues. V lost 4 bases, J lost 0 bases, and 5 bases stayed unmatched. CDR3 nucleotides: TGTGCCAGCAGCCTTGAAGGACAGGTGAACACTGAAGCTTTCTTT. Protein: CASSLEGQVNTEAFF.

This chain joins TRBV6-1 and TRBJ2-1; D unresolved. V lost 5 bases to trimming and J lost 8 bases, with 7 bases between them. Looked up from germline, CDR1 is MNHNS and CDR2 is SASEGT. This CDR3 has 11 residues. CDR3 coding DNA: TGTGCCAGCAGTTACATCGATGAGCAGTTCTTC. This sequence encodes CASSYIDEQFF.

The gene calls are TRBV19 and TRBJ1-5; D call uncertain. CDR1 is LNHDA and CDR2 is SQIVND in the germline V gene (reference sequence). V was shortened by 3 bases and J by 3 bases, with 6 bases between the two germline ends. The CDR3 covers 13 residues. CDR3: CASSIPTNQPQHF. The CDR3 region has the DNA TGTGCCAGTAGTATTCCCACCAATCAGCCCCAGCATTTT.

The CDR3 region is CASSIVLGNQGPQHF. The CDR3, as DNA: TGTGCCAGTAGTATAGTTTTAGGGAATCAGGGGCCCCAGCATTTT. This chain links TRBV19 with TRBJ1-5, with D possibly matching TRBD1 (5 bases). With 1 base removed from V and 9 bases from J, the gap between germline ends came to 16 bases. The CDR3 covers 15 residues. Germline-derived CDR1 and CDR2 are LNHDA and SQIVND (reference sequence).

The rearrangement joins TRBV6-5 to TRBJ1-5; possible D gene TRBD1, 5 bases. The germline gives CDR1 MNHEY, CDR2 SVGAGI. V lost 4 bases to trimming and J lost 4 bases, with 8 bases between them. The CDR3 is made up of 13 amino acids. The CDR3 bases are TGTGCCAGCAGTTCAGGGTGGAATCAGCCCCAGCATTTT. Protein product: CASSSGWNQPQHF.

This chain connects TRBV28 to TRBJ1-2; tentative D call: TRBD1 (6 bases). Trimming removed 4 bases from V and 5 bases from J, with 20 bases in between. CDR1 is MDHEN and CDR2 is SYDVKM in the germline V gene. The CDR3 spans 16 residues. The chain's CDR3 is CASSSYPQGMKYGYTF. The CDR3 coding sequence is TGTGCCAGCAGTTCTTACCCACAGGGAATGAAGTATGGCTACACCTTC.

Here the CDR3 reads CASSPGDGANQPQHF. In DNA, the CDR3 is TGTGCCAGCAGCCCAGGGGATGGGGCAAATCAGCCCCAGCATTTT. The gene calls are TRBV6-5 and TRBJ1-5, with D tentatively TRBD1 (6 bases). V lost 6 bases, J lost 4 bases, and 16 bases lay in between. This CDR3 has 15 residues. CDR1 and CDR2 from the germline V gene are MNHEY and SVGAGI.

The CDR3 is CASSSLGQGWTDTQYF. CDR3 coding DNA: TGTGCCAGCAGTTCCCTCGGACAGGGGTGGACAGATACGCAGTATTTT. The genes are TRBV7-9 and TRBJ2-3; TRBD1 agrees at 9 bases. J lost 3 bases, V lost 6 bases, and 10 bases had no gene match. CDR1 is SEHNR and CDR2 is FQNEAQ in the germline V gene (reference sequence). The CDR3 is 16 amino acids. Full variable domain (missing parts from reference TRBV7-9 and TRBJ2-3): DTGVSQNPRHKITKRGQNVTFRCDPISEHNRLYWYRQTLGQGPEFLTYFQNEAQLEKSRLLSDRFSAERPKGSFSTLEIQRTEQGDSAMYLCASSSLGQGWTDTQYFGPGTRLTVL.

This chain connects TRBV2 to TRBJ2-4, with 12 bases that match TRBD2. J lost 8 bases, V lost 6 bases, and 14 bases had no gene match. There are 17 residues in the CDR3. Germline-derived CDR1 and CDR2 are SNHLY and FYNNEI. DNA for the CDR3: TGTGCCAGCAGCTCTGGGACTAGCGGGCCGCGAGGGGACATTCAGTACTTC. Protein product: CASSSGTSGPRGDIQYF. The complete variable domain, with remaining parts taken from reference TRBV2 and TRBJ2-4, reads EPEVTQTPSHQVTQMGQEVILRCVPISNHLYFYWYRQILGQKVEFLVSFYNNEISEKSEIFDDQFSVERPDGSNFTLKIRSTKLEDSAMYFCASSSGTSGPRGDIQYFGAGTRLSVL.

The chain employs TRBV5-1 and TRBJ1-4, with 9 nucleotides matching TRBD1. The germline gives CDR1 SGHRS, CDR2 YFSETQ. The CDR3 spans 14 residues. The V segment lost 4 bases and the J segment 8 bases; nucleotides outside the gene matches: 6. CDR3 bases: TGCGCCAGCAGCCCCGGACAGGGGAACGAAAAACTGTTTTTT. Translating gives CASSPGQGNEKLFF.

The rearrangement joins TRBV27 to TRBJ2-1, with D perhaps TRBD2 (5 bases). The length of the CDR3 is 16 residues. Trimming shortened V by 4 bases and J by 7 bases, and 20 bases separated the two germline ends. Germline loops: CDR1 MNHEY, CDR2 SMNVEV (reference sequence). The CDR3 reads CASSSRLLLAKNEQFF. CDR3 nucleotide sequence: TGTGCCAGCAGTTCCAGACTACTCTTAGCGAAGAATGAGCAGTTCTTC.

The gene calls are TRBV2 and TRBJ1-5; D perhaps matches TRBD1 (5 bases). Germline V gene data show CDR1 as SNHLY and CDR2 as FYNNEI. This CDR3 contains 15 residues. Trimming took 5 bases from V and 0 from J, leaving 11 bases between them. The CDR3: CASSSLTVSNQPQHF. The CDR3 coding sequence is TGTGCCAGCAGTTCTTTGACAGTTAGCAATCAGCCCCAGCATTTT.